The source of this T cell receptor beta chain is a study of blood T cell repertoires in COVID-19. Study information: Acute and convalescent COVID-19 samples came from the United States, Italy and Spain. The analysed material was cDNA or gDNA that came from T cells, B-cell-depleted T cells, or PBMCs.

This clone came up once. In the original workflow: Amplification of reference gene primers provided the estimated nucleated cell counts. Profiling relied on immunoSEQ multiplex PCR, and the TCRdb table lists in-frame clones only, not all of them. That table is the source of V, J and clone size, and D and trimming were worked out from the DNA. The sample contains 300,000 to 450,000 clones, 85% of which appear only once. The CDR3 is 13 residues long. Trimming took 10 bases from V and 0 from J, leaving 12 bases between them. The chain carries TRBV12-3 or TRBV12-4 and TRBJ2-5; perhaps TRBD2 as D (6 bases). The sequence came from a woman aged 18-30 years with acute or convalescent COVID-19. The sequenced material came from peripheral blood. The chain's CDR3 is CATGDSDQETQYF. Here the CDR3 DNA reads TGTGCCACGGGGGATTCCGACCAAGAGACCCAGTACTTC.